The 17 T cell receptor beta chains given below trace back to one sample, sequenced in a study of technical replicates of blood from several donors (dated by TCRdb to 2016 to 2017). Libraries were constructed by the immunoSEQ multiplex PCR assay. Entries here come from immuneACCESS through TCRdb and include only in-frame sequences with V and J called. Some clones fail to appear in such tables; in the studies checked, an unresolved V gene covers under half of the shortfall, and the cause of the remainder is unknown. The sample profile shows around 70,000 clones; approximately 94% of them were found once. The ten top clones hold about 0.35% of the sample. The sequencing input was T cells isolated from PBMCs. These receptors all come from a human donor in good health.

The V call is TRBV6-6, the J call TRBJ2-2; D remains unclear. Germline V gives CDR1 MNHNY, CDR2 SVGAGI (reference sequence). The CDR3 runs to 16 residues. V was pared by 0 bases and J by 1 base, with 9 bases between. In nucleotides, the CDR3 is TGTGCCAGCAGTTACTCTAACTTGTTGAACACCGGGGAGCTGTTTTTT. Its protein product is CASSYSNLLNTGELFF.

The gene calls are TRBV27 and TRBJ2-7; TRBD1 agrees at 10 bases. Germline V CDR1 and CDR2: MNHEY, SMNVEV (reference sequence). J gave up 2 bases and V 0 bases, and 4 bases lay outside the gene matches. CDR3 size: 16 residues. The CDR3 DNA is TGTGCCAGCAGTTTATCGGCGGGACAGGGGACCTACGAGCAGTACTTC. Translation: CASSLSAGQGTYEQYF.

This chain joins TRBV4-3 and TRBJ2-5, with 7 bases aligning to TRBD2. The CDR3 is 17 residues long. Germline CDR1 reads LGHNA; CDR2 reads YSLEER. V was clipped by 0 bases and J by 4 bases; unmatched bases: 11. The chain's CDR3 is CASSQDLREVHGETQYF. CDR3 DNA: TGCGCCAGCAGCCAAGATCTCCGGGAGGTTCATGGAGAGACCCAGTACTTC.

This rearrangement joins TRBV7-9 to TRBJ1-3; TRBD1 is a possible D gene (6 bases). V was cut by 8 bases and J by 0 bases, with 17 bases left in between. CDR1 is SEHNR, CDR2 FQNEAQ, per germline (reference sequence). The CDR3 has 16 residues. Here the CDR3 reads CASEFRTVDSGNTIYF. The DNA for the CDR3 is TGTGCCAGCGAATTTAGGACAGTGGACTCTGGAAACACCATATATTTT. Full variable domain (outside the CDR3, taken from reference TRBV7-9 and TRBJ1-3): DTGVSQNPRHKITKRGQNVTFRCDPISEHNRLYWYRQTLGQGPEFLTYFQNEAQLEKSRLLSDRFSAERPKGSFSTLEIQRTEQGDSAMYLCASEFRTVDSGNTIYFGEGSWLTVV.

This clone appeared once. The V gene is TRBV7-3, the J gene TRBJ2-3; possible D gene TRBD2, 6 bases. Trimming took off 2 bases at V and 4 bases at J, with 19 bases between the two ends. CDR3 size: 17 residues. CDR1 and CDR2 (germline): SGHTA, FQGTGA. The CDR3 region is CASSLRGPTSRADTQYF. The CDR3 bases are TGTGCCAGCAGCTTACGAGGGCCGACTAGTCGTGCAGATACGCAGTATTTT.

Only a few counts were recorded for this clone. The genes are TRBV2 and TRBJ2-7; D unresolved. Germline CDR1 SNHLY, CDR2 FYNNEI. The germline V and J ends were trimmed by 5 bases and 2 bases, with 4 bases remaining between them. The CDR3 loop spans 11 amino acids. In nucleotides, the CDR3 is TGTGCCAGCAGTCAGACCTACGAGCAGTACTTC. It is translated as CASSQTYEQYF.

The chain is built from TRBV19 and TRBJ1-5; 8 nucleotides agree with TRBD1. V shed 7 bases, J shed 4 bases, and the junction held 9 bases outside the gene matches. This CDR3 comprises 15 residues. The V gene's germline CDR1 is LNHDA and CDR2 SQIVND (reference sequence). CDR3 amino acids: CASIADRGGNQPQHF. The CDR3 DNA reads as TGTGCCAGTATTGCCGACAGGGGTGGGAATCAGCCCCAGCATTTT.

The chain uses TRBV29-1 and TRBJ2-7; 10 positions agree with TRBD1. The junction had 4 bases not matched to a gene; V was cut back by 0 bases and J by 5 bases. The CDR3 extends over 14 amino acids. Germline V gene data show CDR1 as SQVTM and CDR2 as ANQGSEA. In nucleotides, the CDR3 is TGCAGCGTTGAAGAGGGGACAGGGGTCCACGAGCAGTACTTC. This encodes CSVEEGTGVHEQYF.

This clone has only one observation. This chain joins TRBV28 and TRBJ2-2, with TRBD2 identical over 8 bases. CDR3 length equals 15 residues. Trimming cost V 4 bases and J 1 base; bases outside gene matches: 2. Germline V gene lookup returns CDR1 MDHEN and CDR2 SYDVKM. Here the CDR3 DNA reads TGTGCCAGCAGTTCGGGACTAGTGAACACCGGGGAGCTGTTTTTT. Translating gives CASSSGLVNTGELFF.

V gene TRBV27 combines with J gene TRBJ2-2; unclear D gene. The CDR3 length is 12 residues. Germline V gene sequence: CDR1 MNHEY, CDR2 SMNVEV (reference sequence). V was trimmed by 5 bases and J by 9 bases, leaving 10 bases between them. The CDR3, as DNA: TGTGCCAGCAGTACTTCTGCCCGGGAGCTGTTTTTT. Translating it yields CASSTSARELFF.

This sequence joins TRBV5-1 and TRBJ2-3, with D possibly matching TRBD2 (6 bases). CDR1 and CDR2 (germline): SGHRS, YFSETQ. V lost 3 bases to trimming and J lost 2 bases, with 7 bases between them. The CDR3 has 13 amino acids. The DNA of the CDR3 is TGCGCCAGCAGCTCGGGAGACACAGATACGCAGTATTTT. It encodes CASSSGDTDTQYF. The whole variable domain, remainder taken from reference TRBV5-1 and TRBJ2-3, is KAGVTQTPRYLIKTRGQQVTLSCSPISGHRSVSWYQQTPGQGLQFLFEYFSETQRNKGNFPGRFSGRQFSNSRSEMNVSTLELGDSALYLCASSSGDTDTQYFGPGTRLTVL.

This chain uses TRBV27 with TRBJ2-2; possible D gene TRBD1, 5 bases. The CDR3 loop spans 14 amino acids. The ends were cut back, 6 bases at V and 4 bases at J, with 12 bases in the middle. CDR1 and CDR2 (germline): MNHEY, SMNVEV (reference sequence). The chain's CDR3 is CASSQGRVTGELFF. CDR3 bases: TGTGCCAGCAGCCAGGGCAGGGTCACCGGGGAGCTGTTTTTT.

This sequence joins TRBV27 and TRBJ1-1; perhaps TRBD1 as D (6 bases). Germline V gene sequence: CDR1 MNHEY, CDR2 SMNVEV (reference sequence). The V end was cut by 6 bases, the J end by 6 bases, with 17 bases between. CDR3 length: 14 amino acids. CDR3 loop: CASSRTRQAPEAFF. The CDR3 DNA follows: TGTGCCAGCAGCCGGACTAGACAGGCCCCTGAAGCTTTCTTT.

CDR3: CASSQGRGTEAFF. In DNA, the CDR3 is TGTGCCAGCAGCCAGGGGAGAGGGACTGAAGCTTTCTTT. The rearrangement links TRBV16 to TRBJ1-1; D remains ambiguous. V lost 3 bases to trimming and J lost 5 bases, with 10 bases between them. This CDR3 region has 13 residues. Germline lookup yields CDR1 KGHSY and CDR2 FQNENV.

The chain combines TRBV30 with TRBJ1-5; 11 nucleotides agree with TRBD1. After removal of 5 bases from V and 0 bases from J, the junction contained 12 bases not matched to a gene. Germline V gene sequence: CDR1 GTSNPN, CDR2 SVGIG (reference sequence). CDR3 length: 18 residues. The CDR3 nucleotides read TGTGCCTGGGCTTCCGGGACAGGGGGACCATATAGCAATCAGCCCCAGCATTTT. As protein: CAWASGTGGPYSNQPQHF. Drawing the rest from reference TRBV30 and TRBJ1-5, the complete variable domain is SQTIHQWPATLVQPVGSPLSLECTVEGTSNPNLYWYRQAAGRGLQLLFYSVGIGQISSEVPQNLSASRPQDRQFILSSKKLLLSDSGFYLCAWASGTGGPYSNQPQHFGDGTRLSIL.

The chain couples TRBV19 to TRBJ2-7; possible D gene TRBD2, 6 bases. The CDR3 extends over 14 amino acids. V was cut by 3 bases and J by 1 base, with 10 bases left in between. Germline loops: CDR1 LNHDA, CDR2 SQIVND (reference sequence). The CDR3 nucleotides are TGTGCCAGTAGTATGGCTAGCGAGTCCTACGAGCAGTACTTC. Protein product: CASSMASESYEQYF.

This chain's CDR3 is CASSFVREGRFNEQFF. CDR3 nucleotides: TGTGCCAGCAGCTTTGTGAGGGAGGGCCGGTTCAATGAGCAGTTCTTC. The chain recombines TRBV7-9 with TRBJ2-1, with 7 bases matching TRBD2. Per germline, CDR1 SEHNR and CDR2 FQNEAQ (reference sequence). CDR3 size: 16 residues. V lost 3 bases to trimming and J lost 6 bases; unmatched junction nucleotides: 11. Full variable domain (missing parts from reference TRBV7-9 and TRBJ2-1): DTGVSQNPRHKITKRGQNVTFRCDPISEHNRLYWYRQTLGQGPEFLTYFQNEAQLEKSRLLSDRFSAERPKGSFSTLEIQRTEQGDSAMYLCASSFVREGRFNEQFFGPGTRLTVL.